Following are 21 T cell receptor beta chains from one sample sequenced in a study of cytomegalovirus exposure and HLA in healthy donors. The PCR employed 60 Vbeta primers together with 13 Jbeta primers. Sequencing used immunoSEQ multiplex PCR; TCRdb keeps in-frame clones, though not all of them. The profile shows approximately 170,000 clones, about three quarters of them singletons. The specimen was PBMCs. The source is a woman aged 35 to 49 in good health and CMV-seropositive.

V usage is TRBV7-8 and J usage is TRBJ1-5; TRBD1 aligns across 8 bases. The ends lost 5 bases at V and 1 base at J; junction bases unmatched: 4. Looked up from germline, CDR1 is SGHVS and CDR2 is FQNEAQ. The length of the CDR3 is 15 residues. The DNA for the CDR3 is TGTGCCAGCAGCAAAACAGGGGGAAGCAATCAGCCCCAGCATTTT. Translation: CASSKTGGSNQPQHF.

The V gene is TRBV6-5, the J gene TRBJ1-3; the D gene is possibly TRBD1 (5 bases). V dropped 6 bases and J dropped 0 bases, with 12 bases sitting between them. The CDR3 sequence is 15 residues long. The germline V gene has CDR1 MNHEY and CDR2 SVGAGI. Here the CDR3 reads CASRNDRASGNTIYF. As DNA, the CDR3 is TGTGCCAGCAGAAACGACAGAGCCTCTGGAAACACCATATATTTT.

V and J are TRBV15 and TRBJ2-7; TRBD1 agrees at 7 bases. Germline V gene data show CDR1 as LNHNV and CDR2 as YYDKDF (reference sequence). CDR3 length equals 11 residues. The V segment lost 10 bases and the J segment 4 bases; nucleotides outside the gene matches: 4. The CDR3 is CAIGGGYEQYF. CDR3 nucleotide sequence: TGTGCCATAGGGGGCGGGTACGAGCAGTACTTC.

This chain connects TRBV6-1 to TRBJ1-5; 9 nucleotides agree with TRBD1. With 0 bases clipped from V and 7 bases from J, the junction kept 4 bases outside the gene matches. CDR1 and CDR2 from the germline V gene are MNHNS and SASEGT. This CDR3 comprises 15 residues. The CDR3 coding sequence is TGTGCCAGCAGTGAAGCCGGACAGGGGAGACAGCCCCAGCATTTT. Amino acids: CASSEAGQGRQPQHF.

The chain links TRBV5-1 to TRBJ2-1; weak D call: TRBD1 (5 bases). CDR1 and CDR2 from the germline V gene are SGHRS and YFSETQ. CDR3 length: 14 residues. V lost 0 bases and J lost 10, with 14 bases in between. The DNA for the CDR3 is TGCGCCAGCAGCTTGGGTTCATTTTCAGGGGAGCAGTTCTTC. It translates to CASSLGSFSGEQFF.

The CDR3 loop is CSVDLAIWTGGHYGYTF. DNA of the CDR3: TGCAGCGTTGATCTTGCGATCTGGACAGGGGGACACTATGGCTACACCTTC. This rearrangement joins TRBV29-1 to TRBJ1-2; 10 bases align to TRBD1. Germline V CDR1 and CDR2: SQVTM, ANQGSEA. The CDR3 is made up of 17 amino acids. V shed 3 bases and J 3 bases; nucleotides not matched to a gene: 13.

The genes are TRBV11-3 and TRBJ2-3; TRBD1 matches at 10 bases. The CDR3 covers 14 residues. Germline CDR1 is SGHNT and CDR2 is YENEEA. Unmatched junction bases numbered 3, after V lost 4 bases and J lost 5 bases. The DNA of the CDR3 is TGTGCCAGCAGCTCCGACAGGGGGCAAGATACGCAGTATTTT. The encoded protein is CASSSDRGQDTQYF.

This chain connects TRBV6-5 to TRBJ2-7; TRBD2 agrees at 10 bases. V lost 7 bases and J lost 6; bases outside the gene matches: 9. This CDR3 has 14 residues. Germline V gene lookup returns CDR1 MNHEY and CDR2 SVGAGI. CDR3 residues: CASTRGGTSVEQYF. CDR3 in DNA: TGTGCCAGCACTAGGGGGGGGACTAGCGTCGAGCAGTACTTC.

This clone was counted between two and nine times. For the CDR3, the DNA is TGTGCCAGCAGTCAATTGAACACTGAAGCTTTCTTT. Its translation: CASSQLNTEAFF. This chain connects TRBV28 to TRBJ1-1; D not certain. Trimming cost V 5 bases and J 0 bases, with 4 bases left between them. The CDR3 has 12 residues. From germline, CDR1 is MDHEN and CDR2 SYDVKM.

The chain couples TRBV7-2 to TRBJ2-3, with D perhaps TRBD2 (5 bases). V was shortened by 2 bases and J by 6 bases, with 9 bases between the two germline ends. This CDR3 has 13 amino acids. Germline CDR1 is SGHTA and CDR2 is FQGNSA. CDR3 bases: TGTGCCAGCAGCTTATCCGGGGAGGATACGCAGTATTTT. It codes for CASSLSGEDTQYF.

The rearrangement uses TRBV7-9 and TRBJ2-3, with TRBD2 identical over 15 bases. J lost 4 bases, V lost 3 bases, and 2 bases had no gene match. CDR3 size: 16 residues. From germline, CDR1 is SEHNR and CDR2 FQNEAQ (reference sequence). CDR3 sequence: CASSFGLAGGPDTQYF. CDR3 bases: TGTGCCAGCAGCTTTGGACTAGCGGGAGGGCCAGATACGCAGTATTTT.

This chain links TRBV11-2 with TRBJ2-1; the match to TRBD2 covers 12 bases. The germline V gene encodes CDR1 SGHAT and CDR2 FQNNGV. Trimming cost V 8 bases and J 5 bases; bases outside gene matches: 7. The CDR3 sequence is 15 residues long. The CDR3 here is CASETGLAGNNEQFF. CDR3 sequence (DNA): TGTGCCAGCGAAACTGGACTAGCGGGAAACAATGAGCAGTTCTTC.

The chain joins TRBV7-6 to TRBJ2-7; 7 bases agree with TRBD2. CDR3 length: 13 residues. After removal of 6 bases from V and 5 bases from J, the junction contained 7 bases not matched to a gene. From germline, CDR1 is SGHVS and CDR2 FNYEAQ. The CDR3 loop reads CASRFQGGDEQYF. CDR3 sequence (DNA): TGTGCCAGCAGATTCCAGGGAGGGGACGAGCAGTACTTC.

Notes on this clone: The same CDR3 arises from other DNA sequences in this sample as well. This rearrangement joins TRBV9 to TRBJ2-1, with 9 bases matching TRBD2. CDR1 and CDR2 from the germline V gene are SGDLS and YYNGEE. CDR3 length equals 15 residues. V shed 0 bases and J 4 bases; nucleotides not matched to a gene: 2. The CDR3 is CASSVGSGGYNEQFF. The CDR3 nucleotides read TGTGCCAGCAGCGTAGGGAGCGGGGGGTACAATGAGCAGTTCTTC.

The chain is built from TRBV7-2 and TRBJ1-2; TRBD1 agrees at 9 bases. The ends lost 2 bases at V and 5 bases at J; junction bases unmatched: 3. The CDR3 contains 14 residues. The germline V gene has CDR1 SGHTA and CDR2 FQGNSA. The CDR3 spells CASSLMTGGYGYTF. Written as DNA, the CDR3 is TGTGCCAGCAGCTTAATGACAGGGGGGTATGGCTACACCTTC.

The chain carries TRBV6-4 and TRBJ2-2; a possible D gene is TRBD2 (5 bases). Between the trimmed V and J ends, which lost 2 bases and 4 bases, there was a span of 5 bases. Germline V gene lookup returns CDR1 MRHNA and CDR2 SNTAGT. The CDR3 consists of 13 residues. CDR3 DNA sequence: TGTGCCAGCAGTGACGCGGGCACCGGGGAGCTGTTTTTT. It codes for CASSDAGTGELFF.

The V and J genes are TRBV27 and TRBJ1-3, with D unresolved. V dropped 5 bases and J dropped 1 base, with 15 bases sitting between them. This CDR3 is 16 amino acids long. The germline CDR1 and CDR2 sequences are MNHEY and SMNVEV (reference sequence). CDR3 in DNA: TGTGCCAGCAGTCCACCGACAAGTGCGTCTGGAAACACCATATATTTT. Translated: CASSPPTSASGNTIYF.

The chain combines TRBV4-3 with TRBJ1-1; TRBD1 is a possible D gene (5 bases). V was trimmed by 0 bases and J by 1 base, leaving 21 bases between them. CDR3 size: 19 residues. Germline CDR1 and CDR2: LGHNA and YSLEER. CDR3 nucleotide sequence: TGCGCCAGCAGCCAAGATAAGATCGGCGGGGGACTTGGGAACACTGAAGCTTTCTTT. It specifies CASSQDKIGGGLGNTEAFF.

The chain recombines TRBV10-1 with TRBJ1-1, with 11 positions matching TRBD1. CDR3 length: 14 residues. Germline lookup yields CDR1 WNHNN and CDR2 SYGVQD (reference sequence). The J segment lost 4 bases and the V segment lost 2 bases, leaving 0 bases of the junction unmatched. The CDR3 protein is CASSEGTGGTEAFF. Here the CDR3 DNA reads TGCGCCAGCAGTGAGGGGACAGGGGGCACTGAAGCTTTCTTT.

This rearrangement joins TRBV7-2 to TRBJ1-1; D not certain. The CDR3 consists of 13 residues. CDR1 SGHTA and CDR2 FQGNSA come from the germline V gene. Trimming stripped 3 bases from V and 4 bases from J, with 9 bases between. The CDR3 region is CASSFEMSTEAFF. The CDR3 nucleotides are TGTGCCAGCAGCTTTGAGATGAGCACTGAAGCTTTCTTT.

The V and J genes are TRBV7-2 and TRBJ1-4; no firm D call. This CDR3 contains 16 residues. Germline-derived CDR1 and CDR2 are SGHTA and FQGNSA. With 1 base removed from V and 5 bases from J, the gap between germline ends came to 14 bases. CDR3 in DNA: TGTGCCAGCAGCTTAGAGGCCCGAGGGCGGAATGAAAAACTGTTTTTT. Its translation is CASSLEARGRNEKLFF.